One sample yielded the 20 T cell receptor beta chains listed below, sequenced in a study of a mutant IDH1 vaccine in newly diagnosed glioma. Described time point: week 47, end of study. It was 300 ug of mutant IDH1 20-mer peptide that made up each vaccine dose, given with topical imiquimod. Their antigens are not known. Data came from immunoSEQ multiplex PCR; TCRdb stores just in-frame clones and leaves some out. The repertoire consists of 20,000 to 30,000 clones, with roughly 80% occurring once and the leading ten covering about 4%. Sequences were derived from PBMCs, sampled from a glioma patient whose treatment included an IDH1 peptide vaccine. Every receptor here comes from a man aged 40-50 years with glioma. Some clones in this sample may be carry-over from other donors' samples.

With regard to this clone: Other DNA sequences in the sample encode the same CDR3. The genes are TRBV27 and TRBJ1-5; a weak D match, TRBD1 (5 bases). The length of the CDR3 is 16 residues. Trimming stripped 1 base from V and 2 bases from J, with 12 bases between. Looked up from germline, CDR1 is MNHEY and CDR2 is SMNVEV (reference sequence). CDR3 residues: CASSLLGPRGNQPQHF. The CDR3 bases are TGTGCCAGCAGTTTATTGGGGCCTAGGGGCAATCAGCCCCAGCATTTT.

This clone was found once. The rearrangement links TRBV6-1 to TRBJ1-5; weak D call: TRBD1 (5 bases). The CDR3 extends over 14 amino acids. CDR1 is MNHNS and CDR2 is SASEGT in the germline V gene. The V end was cut by 6 bases, the J end by 6 bases, with 15 bases between. This chain's CDR3 is CASSRPAGGQPQHF. CDR3 DNA sequence: TGTGCCAGCAGCCGTCCCGCCGGGGGTCAGCCCCAGCATTTT.

The V and J genes are TRBV7-8 and TRBJ1-2, with 7 bases aligning to TRBD1. V lost 4 bases and J lost 5; bases outside the gene matches: 4. The CDR3 totals 13 residues. CDR1 and CDR2 (germline): SGHVS, FQNEAQ. CDR3 sequence: CASSSGQQYGYTF. The CDR3 DNA sequence: TGTGCCAGCAGCTCGGGACAGCAATATGGCTACACCTTC.

The chain employs TRBV15 and TRBJ1-5; TRBD1 aligns across 9 bases. CDR3 size: 15 residues. CDR1 and CDR2 (germline): LNHNV, YYDKDF (reference sequence). After removal of 1 base from V and 7 bases from J, the junction contained 5 bases not matched to a gene. As DNA, the CDR3 is TGTGCCACCAGCAGAGGTGGACAGGGGCGCCAGCCCCAGCATTTT. Encoded protein: CATSRGGQGRQPQHF.

Here the CDR3 DNA reads TGTGCCAGCAGCTTATATGGAGATCAGCCCCAGCATTTT. Residues: CASSLYGDQPQHF. The chain combines TRBV7-9 with TRBJ1-5; no clear D gene. The CDR3 is 13 residues long. Trimming took 2 bases from V and 5 from J, leaving 7 bases between them. The V gene's germline CDR1 is SEHNR and CDR2 FQNEAQ (reference sequence).

The CDR3 loop is CASSEAWGEEKLFF. Here the CDR3 DNA reads TGTGCCAGCAGTGAAGCTTGGGGGGAGGAAAAACTGTTTTTT. The chain joins TRBV6-1 to TRBJ1-4; perhaps TRBD1 as D (5 bases). The V gene lost 0 bases and the J gene lost 8 bases, with 10 bases spanning the gap. In germline, CDR1 is MNHNS, CDR2 SASEGT. This CDR3 comprises 14 residues.

V is TRBV5-4 and J is TRBJ2-1, with D perhaps matching TRBD2 (6 bases). V shed 1 base and J shed 5 bases, with 13 bases lying between them. Germline CDR1 is SGHNT and CDR2 is YYREEE (reference sequence). This CDR3 comprises 15 residues. For the CDR3, the DNA is TGTGCCAGCAGCTTGCTGCGGGGCCTACACAATGAGCAGTTCTTC. It codes for CASSLLRGLHNEQFF. The complete variable domain, with remaining parts taken from reference TRBV5-4 and TRBJ2-1, reads ETGVTQSPTHLIKTRGQQVTLRCSSQSGHNTVSWYQQALGQGPQFIFQYYREEENGRGNFPPRFSGLQFPNYSSELNVNALELDDSALYLCASSLLRGLHNEQFFGPGTRLTVL.

This rearrangement joins TRBV9 to TRBJ2-5; no clear D. Germline V CDR1 and CDR2: SGDLS, YYNGEE. The CDR3 totals 14 residues. Trimming shortened V by 0 bases and J by 2 bases, and 8 bases separated the two germline ends. The CDR3: CASSVEAQQETQYF. CDR3 DNA sequence: TGTGCCAGCAGCGTAGAGGCTCAACAAGAGACCCAGTACTTC.

This chain links TRBV7-6 with TRBJ1-6; tentative D call: TRBD1 (6 bases). V was pared by 3 bases and J by 9 bases, with 12 bases between. Per germline, CDR1 SGHVS and CDR2 FNYEAQ. This CDR3 has 14 amino acids. The CDR3 DNA reads as TGTGCCAGCAGCTTCAGGGGAGATAGTTCACCCCTCCACTTT. This translates into CASSFRGDSSPLHF.

This clone showed up just a few times. The rearrangement links TRBV27 to TRBJ1-1, with 9 bases identical to TRBD1. Germline trimming cut 6 bases from V and 0 bases from J; bases unmatched to any gene: 8. Germline values: CDR1 MNHEY, CDR2 SMNVEV (reference sequence). CDR3 length: 16 amino acids. DNA of the CDR3: TGTGCCAGCAGCATGGACAGGGGAAGGGTGAACACTGAAGCTTTCTTT. Translated, it gives CASSMDRGRVNTEAFF.

This clone appeared a few times. The V and J genes are TRBV2 and TRBJ1-5, with D possibly TRBD1 on 6 matching bases. The germline gives CDR1 SNHLY, CDR2 FYNNEI. Trimming took 11 bases from V and 2 from J, leaving 16 bases between them. The length of the CDR3 is 14 residues. The CDR3 region has the DNA TGTGCCGGGGGGCAGGGCCGTGGCAATCAGCCCCAGCATTTT. Protein sequence: CAGGQGRGNQPQHF.

This chain uses TRBV7-8 with TRBJ1-2; TRBD1 matches at 9 bases. CDR1 is SGHVS and CDR2 is FQNEAQ in the germline V gene. The ends lost 5 bases at V and 5 bases at J; junction bases unmatched: 6. The CDR3 runs 14 residues. Here the CDR3 reads CASSPTGTGYGYTF. In nucleotides, the CDR3 is TGTGCCAGCAGCCCAACCGGGACAGGGTATGGCTACACCTTC.

The V gene is TRBV19, the J gene TRBJ2-2, with D possibly being TRBD2 (5 bases). Germline V CDR1 and CDR2: LNHDA, SQIVND (reference sequence). Trimming removed 8 bases at V and 4 bases at J, with 11 bases between. CDR3 length equals 13 residues. The DNA of the CDR3 is TGTGCCAGTTTACAGCGGTTCACCGGGGAGCTGTTTTTT. This gives the protein CASLQRFTGELFF.

The chain links TRBV15 to TRBJ1-5; no firm D call. This CDR3 spans 15 amino acids. V gave up 7 bases and J gave up 1 base, with 14 bases separating them. CDR1 LNHNV and CDR2 YYDKDF come from the germline V gene (reference sequence). CDR3 nucleotides: TGTGCCACCACCATTGGGTCGGGGAGCAATCAGCCCCAGCATTTT. Amino acids: CATTIGSGSNQPQHF.

DNA for the CDR3: TGTGCCAGCAGTGACCGGGACAGTAACAATGAGCAGTTCTTC. It yields the protein CASSDRDSNNEQFF. The gene calls are TRBV25-1 and TRBJ2-1; 7 bases align to TRBD1. V dropped 3 bases and J dropped 5; count of bases not matched to a gene: 4. This CDR3 contains 14 residues. Germline lookup yields CDR1 MGHDK and CDR2 SYGVNS.

The rearrangement links TRBV10-3 to TRBJ2-7, with 12 bases fitting TRBD2. The CDR3 runs 18 residues. Germline values: CDR1 ENHRY, CDR2 SYGVKD. Germline trimming cut 4 bases from V and 7 bases from J; bases unmatched to any gene: 17. CDR3 DNA: TGTGCCATCAGTGGTCCCCCCGGTTCTAGCGGGGGGGCGAGGGAGCAGTACTTC. Protein product: CAISGPPGSSGGAREQYF.

This chain uses TRBV9 with TRBJ1-2, with D hard to call. V lost 0 bases and J lost 4, with 7 bases in between. This CDR3 spans 13 amino acids. Germline assignment: CDR1 SGDLS and CDR2 YYNGEE. The CDR3 region is CASSVGASYGYTF. In nucleotides, the CDR3 is TGTGCCAGCAGCGTAGGGGCAAGCTATGGCTACACCTTC.

J is TRBJ2-5 and V is TRBV5-6; 7 bases line up with TRBD2. Germline V gene lookup returns CDR1 SGHDT and CDR2 YYEEEE. This CDR3 has 16 residues. The junction had 11 bases not matched to a gene; V was cut back by 4 bases and J by 2 bases. CDR3 protein: CASSGWGGFTQETQYF. For the CDR3, the DNA is TGTGCCAGCAGCGGGTGGGGGGGGTTCACACAAGAGACCCAGTACTTC.

This clone is medium-sized (0.01 to 0.1%) within its sample. The CDR3 spells CASSQDPGQLNTEAFF. Here the CDR3 DNA reads TGTGCCAGCAGCCAAGACCCGGGACAGTTGAACACTGAAGCTTTCTTT. J is TRBJ1-1 and V is TRBV4-2; 7 bases match TRBD1. Germline values: CDR1 LGHNA, CDR2 YNFKEQ. This CDR3 is 16 amino acids long. Trimming removed 0 bases from V and 0 bases from J; junction bases left unmatched: 4.

The chain couples TRBV30 to TRBJ2-7; D not resolved. This CDR3 has 13 amino acids. Trimming shortened V by 2 bases and J by 5 bases, and 13 bases separated the two germline ends. Germline V gene sequence: CDR1 GTSNPN, CDR2 SVGIG (reference sequence). CDR3 residues: CAWSPGLGNEQYF. The CDR3 DNA follows: TGTGCCTGGAGTCCCGGTTTAGGCAACGAGCAGTACTTC.